This T cell receptor (beta chain) was identified in a study of regulatory T cells in long-lasting Graves disease. Study observations and caveats: Reduced TCR diversity was observed in persistent Graves' patients versus newly diagnosed patients.

Time point denoted: newly diagnosed GD, antithyroid drugs for less than 3 months. RNA extracted from PBMCs served as the sequencing template. The TCR beta library used iRepertoire HTBI primers with Arm-PCR amplification of CDR3. TCRdb reprocessed the multiplex PCR reads with MiXCR, giving one entry per CDR3 protein. The profile covers hundreds of thousands of distinct CDR3 sequences, with around 15% appearing a single time and 18% taken by the ten largest. This clonotype was recorded a few times. Its target is unknown. These data also formed part of another study, on T cells in Graves' hyperthyroidism and ophthalmopathy. That investigation notes: The hyperthyroidism was newly diagnosed and had lasted under 2 months; the patients were aged 18 to 65. Researchers ran a first-round RT-PCR on the TCR CDR3 using the HTBI primer set.

The origin of this receptor is a woman in her twenties or thirties with Graves disease. The sample was peripheral blood mononuclear cells (PBMCs), taken at new diagnosis, from a patient treated with antithyroid drugs.

CDR3 sequence: CASSLSGKNSGANVLTF. Written as DNA, the CDR3 is TGTGCCAGCAGTTTGAGCGGAAAAAACTCTGGGGCCAACGTCCTGACTTTC. The chain couples TRBV6-2 or TRBV6-3 to TRBJ2-6; tentative D call: TRBD2 (5 bases). Germline V lookup: CDR1 MNHEY, CDR2 SVGEGT. The CDR3 spans 17 residues. Trimming stripped 4 bases from V and 0 bases from J, with 13 bases between.